This TCR beta chain was identified during a study of beta chain features in type 1 diabetes. Study conclusions and caveats: Sequencing from cDNA could over-represent high-TCR-expressing cells. At VDJ recombination sites, type 1 diabetes patients had fewer insertions and more deleted nucleotides. It was possible that PCR favored shorter templates, equally so in patients and controls.

V was shortened by 4 bases and J by 2 bases, with 13 bases between the two germline ends. Germline V gene sequence: CDR1 MNHEY, CDR2 SMNVEV (reference sequence). The CDR3 loop spans 15 amino acids. cDNA synthesis used the whole RNA isolate, giving expressed TCRB sequences. Profiling relied on immunoSEQ multiplex PCR, and the TCRdb table lists in-frame clones only, not all of them. Among 860,000 or so clones listed, roughly a sixth were seen once. Based on CD45RO/CCR7/CD25/CD127/CD95/CD27, CD4+ regulatory, stem cell-like memory, naive and central memory cells were sorted. Regarding this clone: Its cognate antigen is unknown.

The rearrangement uses TRBV27 and TRBJ2-3; D is possibly TRBD2 (6 bases). The sample taken for sequencing was naive CD4+ T cells from blood. This sequence was found in a young woman in good health. This CDR3 is CASSSLRGSTDTQYF. As DNA, the CDR3 is TGTGCCAGCAGTTCGCTTCGGGGGTCCACAGATACGCAGTATTTT.